Listed below are T cell receptor beta chains from one sample, sequenced in a study of shared clonotypes between healthy human individuals. Sequencing used immunoSEQ multiplex PCR; TCRdb keeps in-frame clones, though not all of them. The table shows some 2,400,000 clones, with approximately 94% occurring only once. Material: naive CD4+ T cells sorted from blood. These receptors were taken from a man between 18 and 29 years old in good health. Each CDR3 is given with its conserved first and last residue. A D gene is named only where the DNA matches it firmly. Rows may omit the clone size; those that give it use once, few, many or a size class.

NA	TRBJ1-1	NA	TRBV6-5	TGTGCCAGCAGTTACGGGAGTGGACGTGAAGCTTTCTTT	CASSYGSGREAFF
NA	TRBJ1-2	NA	TRBV7-2	TGTGCCAGCAGCTCACTTAGGGCAATCAACTATGGCTACACCTTC	CASSSLRAINYGYTF
NA	TRBJ1-1	NA	TRBV6-5	TGTGCCAGCAGCTACTGGGGTCTCCGGGACACTGAAGCTTTCTTT	CASSYWGLRDTEAFF
NA	TRBJ1-1	NA	TRBV10-3	TGTGCCATCAGTTCGGACAGTCGGAACACTGAAGCTTTCTTT	CAISSDSRNTEAFF
NA	TRBJ1-1	NA	TRBV27	TGTGCCAGCAGTTCGGTGAACACTGAAGCTTTCTTT	CASSSVNTEAFF
TRBD2	TRBJ2-1	NA	TRBV5-1	TGCGCCAGCAGTGTACCTAGCGGGAATTACAATGAGCAGTTCTTC	CASSVPSGNYNEQFF
TRBD2	TRBJ2-3	once	TRBV9	TGTGCCAGCAGCGTTAGCGGGCACACAGATACGCAGTATTTT	CASSVSGHTDTQYF
NA	TRBJ2-3	NA	TRBV2	TGTGCCAACCCAGGGGCACAGGGACCCCGTACGCAGTATTTT	CANPGAQGPRTQYF
NA	TRBJ1-3	NA	TRBV2	TGTGCCAGCAGTTCAGGGGGAAACACCATATATTTT	CASSSGGNTIYF
TRBD2	TRBJ2-7	NA	TRBV18	TGTGCCAGCTCACGCGGACTAGCGGGGGAATACGAGCAGTACTTC	CASSRGLAGEYEQYF
NA	TRBJ2-7	NA	TRBV2	TGTGCCAGCATCGGAACCCCTATAGCAATACGAGGCTACGAGCAGTACTTC	CASIGTPIAIRGYEQYF
NA	TRBJ1-1	NA	TRBV4-1	TGCGCCAGCAGCCAAGATGAAGCTGGACAGCGGTTCGCTTTCTTT	CASSQDEAGQRFAFF
TRBD2	TRBJ2-7	NA	TRBV6-4	TGTGCCAGCAGTGCGACTAGCGGCAAGGTTAGCTACGAGCAGTACTTC	CASSATSGKVSYEQYF
TRBD1	TRBJ2-5	NA	TRBV5-1	TGCGCCAGCTCGTCGGGGACAGCGAAAGAGACCCAGTACTTC	CASSSGTAKETQYF
NA	TRBJ2-3	once	TRBV18	TGTGCCAGCTCACCTGTCAACACAGATACGCAGTATTTT	CASSPVNTDTQYF
NA	TRBJ1-2	NA	TRBV5-1	TGCGCCAGCAGCTTGGGCCAGGGTGAATTAAATGGCTACACCTTC	CASSLGQGELNGYTF
NA	TRBJ2-7	NA	TRBV5-4	TGTGCCAGCAGCGCCAGTCCGGCCTACGAGCAGTACTTC	CASSASPAYEQYF
NA	TRBJ2-7	once	TRBV28	TGTGCCAGCAGCCAGGTGCCTCCCCCCTACGAGCAGTACTTC	CASSQVPPPYEQYF
NA	TRBJ2-7	NA	TRBV7-2	TGTGCCAGCAGCTTACTCGGGAGTCTCTCCTACGAGCAGTACTTC	CASSLLGSLSYEQYF
NA	TRBJ1-4	NA	TRBV11-2	TGTGCCAGCAGCTTAGGTCAGGGATTGAGCGCAACTAATGAAAAACTGTTTTTT	CASSLGQGLSATNEKLFF
TRBD1	TRBJ1-5	NA	TRBV19	TGTGCCAGTACAACAGGGGGCATAGTTCAGCCCCAGCATTTT	CASTTGGIVQPQHF
TRBD2	TRBJ2-3	NA	TRBV27	TGTGCCACCCGACTAGCGGGTACAGATACGCAGTATTTT	CATRLAGTDTQYF
NA	TRBJ2-7	NA	TRBV6-1	TGTGCCAGCAGTGAACAGGGATACGAGCAGTACTTC	CASSEQGYEQYF
NA	TRBJ2-3	NA	TRBV10-3	TGTGCCATCAGTGACGGGACCAGCACAGATACGCAGTATTTT	CAISDGTSTDTQYF
NA	TRBJ1-6	NA	TRBV18	TGTGCCAGCTCACCATCGGGTCCTAGAATATCCAATTCACCCCTCCACTTT	CASSPSGPRISNSPLHF
TRBD1	TRBJ1-2	NA	TRBV28	TGTGCCAGTCTCCGAATCCGGGACAGGGGGAACTATGGCTACACCTTC	CASLRIRDRGNYGYTF
NA	TRBJ2-5	NA	TRBV21-1	TGTGCCAGCAGCAAAGAGTGGGGCACTCAAGAGACCCAGTACTTC	CASSKEWGTQETQYF
NA	TRBJ2-7	NA	TRBV11-2	TGTGCCAGCAGCTACACCGGGACTTCCTCCTACGAGCAGTACTTC	CASSYTGTSSYEQYF
NA	TRBJ1-4	NA	TRBV2	TGTGCCAGCAGTGAATGGATCGGGGCAAAGGAAACTAATGAAAAACTGTTTTTT	CASSEWIGAKETNEKLFF
TRBD1	TRBJ1-1	once	TRBV27	TGTGCCAGCAGGATCGGGACAGCGCCCAACACTGAAGCTTTCTTT	CASRIGTAPNTEAFF
NA	TRBJ1-5	NA	TRBV19	TGTGCCAGTACTTTGGCGAATCAGCCCCAGCATTTT	CASTLANQPQHF
NA	TRBJ1-4	NA	TRBV30	TGTGCCTGGAGTCGCGGTGCAACTAATGAAAAACTGTTTTTT	CAWSRGATNEKLFF
TRBD2	TRBJ2-3	NA	TRBV25-1	TGTGCCAGCAGCATGGGTGTCATAGCGGGGATTAGCACAGATACGCAGTATTTT	CASSMGVIAGISTDTQYF
NA	TRBJ1-6	NA	TRBV21-1	TGTGCCAGCAGCAAAGGAAAAGGCCTTCGGAAAAGCTCCTATAATTCACCCCTCCACTTT	CASSKGKGLRKSSYNSPLHF
NA	TRBJ1-1	NA	TRBV18	TGTGCCAGCTCACCACGAGAGCCGAACACTGAAGCTTTCTTT	CASSPREPNTEAFF
TRBD1	TRBJ1-4	NA	TRBV6-1	TGTGCCAGCAAGGACAGGGATAATGAAAAACTGTTTTTT	CASKDRDNEKLFF
NA	TRBJ1-4	NA	TRBV7-9	TGTGCCAGCAGCTATAGTCGGGGGGCGGATGAAAAACTGTTTTTT	CASSYSRGADEKLFF
NA	TRBJ1-1	NA	TRBV29-1	TGCAGCGTAGGTGAGGGGCCGAAACAAGACACTGAAGCTTTCTTT	CSVGEGPKQDTEAFF
NA	TRBJ1-2	once	TRBV28	TGTGCCAGCAGTTTCGGGGGGGTTAACTATGGCTACACCTTC	CASSFGGVNYGYTF
NA	TRBJ1-1	NA	TRBV10-2	TGCGCCAGCAGTGAGTCGGGTTCCGCTGAAGCTTTCTTT	CASSESGSAEAFF
NA	TRBJ1-6	NA	TRBV10-3	TGTGCCATCAGTGAGAAAATTGAAGGACCCTCGAGGGCACCCCTCCACTTT	CAISEKIEGPSRAPLHF
NA	TRBJ1-5	NA	TRBV2	TGTGCCAGCAAGATAGAAGGGGGCAATCAGCCCCAGCATTTT	CASKIEGGNQPQHF
NA	TRBJ2-5	NA	TRBV7-9	TGTGCCAGCAGATCCCGGGAGACCCAGTACTTC	CASRSRETQYF
TRBD1	TRBJ2-1	NA	TRBV5-1	TGCGCCAGCAGCTTGGAGGGGGCTTACAATGAGCAGTTCTTC	CASSLEGAYNEQFF
TRBD2	TRBJ2-3	NA	TRBV29-1	TGCAGCACCTCGGGACTAGCGGGAACTAGCACAGATACGCAGTATTTT	CSTSGLAGTSTDTQYF
NA	TRBJ2-1	few	TRBV5-1	TGCGCCAGCAGCCGCGACTACAATGAGCAGTTCTTC	CASSRDYNEQFF
NA	TRBJ1-4	NA	TRBV6-5	TGTGCCAGCAGTGGCCCGGGTGAAAAACTGTTTTTT	CASSGPGEKLFF
NA	TRBJ2-3	NA	TRBV18	TGTGCCAGCTCACCAGGGCGGTTTAGCACAGATACGCAGTATTTT	CASSPGRFSTDTQYF
NA	TRBJ1-5	once	TRBV18	TGTGCCAGCTCACCCCACCCACAGCAGCCCCAGCATTTT	CASSPHPQQPQHF
NA	TRBJ2-2	once	TRBV18	TGTGCCAGCTCACCAGGGCAGCAGAACACCGGGGAGCTGTTTTTT	CASSPGQQNTGELFF
NA	TRBJ1-2	NA	TRBV11-2	TGTGCCAGCAGCCGCCTCTCCGATGGCATGAACTATGGCTACACCTTC	CASSRLSDGMNYGYTF
TRBD2	TRBJ2-7	NA	TRBV5-4	TGTGCCAGCAGCTTGTTAAGCGGGGGACCCTACGAGCAGTACTTC	CASSLLSGGPYEQYF
TRBD2	TRBJ2-3	NA	TRBV2	TGTGCCAGCAGTGAACGGGGGGGCCGGACAGATACGCAGTATTTT	CASSERGGRTDTQYF
NA	TRBJ2-5	NA	TRBV2	TGTGCCAGCAGAGGTGGACTACCAATCGGCGAGACCCAGTACTTC	CASRGGLPIGETQYF
NA	TRBJ1-1	NA	TRBV5-1	TGCGCCAGCAGCTTGGCCGGGAAACTACAGACTGAAGCTTTCTTT	CASSLAGKLQTEAFF
TRBD1	TRBJ2-3	NA	TRBV18	TGTGCCAGCTCACCAGGGGGGACAGGGGGCGCAGATACGCAGTATTTT	CASSPGGTGGADTQYF
NA	TRBJ2-2	NA	TRBV5-1	TGCGCCAGCAGCTCGGGGTTACCCTTACCCGGCGGGGAGCTGTTTTTT	CASSSGLPLPGGELFF